This T cell receptor (beta chain) was recorded in a study of blood T cell repertoires in COVID-19. Turning to the study itself: COVID-19 samples collected from the United States, Italy and Spain covered acute and convalescent phases.

Original processing methods: Using reference gene primer amplification, nucleated cell counts were estimated. Generated by immunoSEQ multiplex PCR, the TCRdb table keeps only in-frame clones and is missing some. V, J and clone size were drawn from that table, and D and trimming were deduced from the DNA. The table lists 200,000 to 300,000 clones, 86% of them singletons. Germline-derived CDR1 and CDR2 are SGDLS and YYNGEE. This CDR3 has 15 amino acids. V was pared by 0 bases and J by 0 bases, with 7 bases between. The chain couples TRBV9 to TRBJ1-5; D remains unclear. The source material was peripheral blood. The sequence came from a man older than 75 with acute or convalescent COVID-19. The CDR3 region is CASSVDGNSNQPQHF. DNA for the CDR3: TGTGCCAGCAGCGTAGACGGGAATAGCAATCAGCCCCAGCATTTT.